This TCR beta chain was identified in a study of regulatory T cells in long-lasting Graves disease. On the study more broadly: Those with persistent Graves' disease had received antithyroid drugs for over 5 years with positive TSH receptor antibodies. Study-level points and caveats: Persistent Graves' patients showed reduced TCR diversity versus newly diagnosed patients.

In the case of this clonotype: What it recognizes is unknown.

The time point was: persistent/refractory GD, antithyroid drugs over 5 years with positive TRAb. The TCR library used RNA extracted from PBMCs. An endocrinology department in Xi'an, China, recruited the patients. Arm-PCR of CDR3 regions and iRepertoire HTBI primers were the basis on which TCR beta libraries were built. How the authors handled the data: The study identified under 80 TRBV and approximately 15 TRBJ segments across samples. TCRdb recomputed calls from the multiplex PCR reads with MiXCR, one row per CDR3 protein. The V and J calls reflect TCRdb's pipeline rather than the authors' work. Counted here are 700,000 or so distinct CDR3 sequences, approximately 29% occurring once; the ten biggest clones make up around 42%. The TCR comes from a female donor with Graves disease. Sequencing used peripheral blood mononuclear cells (PBMCs), obtained when the disease was refractory, from a patient treated with antithyroid drugs.

For the CDR3, the DNA is TGCGCCAGCAGCCAAGGGGTAGCGGGGTCCTACGAGCAGTACTTC. As protein: CASSQGVAGSYEQYF. The chain recombines TRBV4-1 with TRBJ2-7; 8 bases match TRBD2. This CDR3 has 15 residues. CDR1 and CDR2 from the germline V gene are MGHRA and YSYEKL. With 1 base clipped from V and 1 base from J, the junction kept 3 bases outside the gene matches.